This TCR beta chain was captured by sequencing in a study of T cell responses to AZD1222 COVID-19 vaccine. At the level of the study: The study pooled second doses at about 4 or about 12 weeks. Overall study findings and caveats: Mapped onto spike, vaccine-associated CD4 TCRs spanned it and were dominant at 160-218 and 743-854.

Clones were read by immunoSEQ multiplex PCR, and TCRdb kept only the in-frame ones, dropping some. The sample lists more than 150,000 clones; around 94% were seen once. CDR1 GTSNPN and CDR2 SVGIG come from the germline V gene (reference sequence). Trimming left V 2 bases short and J 3 bases short, with 7 bases between. This CDR3 comprises 12 residues. Regarding this clone: The antigen is not known.

The TCR comes from an adult in good health. This specimen was peripheral blood, taken on day 0 of AZD1222 vaccination. V and J are TRBV30 and TRBJ1-2, with D uncertain. The chain's CDR3 is CAWSRMDYGYTF. The CDR3 DNA reads TGTGCCTGGAGTCGGATGGACTATGGCTACACCTTC.